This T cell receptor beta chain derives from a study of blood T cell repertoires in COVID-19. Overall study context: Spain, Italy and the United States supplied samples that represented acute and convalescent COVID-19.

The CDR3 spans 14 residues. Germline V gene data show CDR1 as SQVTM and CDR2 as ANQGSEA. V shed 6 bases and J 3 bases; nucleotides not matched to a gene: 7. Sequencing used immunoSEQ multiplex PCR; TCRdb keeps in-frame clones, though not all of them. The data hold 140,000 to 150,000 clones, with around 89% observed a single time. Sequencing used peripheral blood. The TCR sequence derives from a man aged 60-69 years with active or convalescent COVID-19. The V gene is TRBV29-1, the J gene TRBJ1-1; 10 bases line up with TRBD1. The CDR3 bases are TGCAGCGTGGCGGGAGGGACAGGGGACACTGAAGCTTTCTTT. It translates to CSVAGGTGDTEAFF.